This T cell receptor (beta chain) was sequenced in a study of T cell changes during pregnancy in multiple sclerosis. TCRdb's table, derived via immunoSEQ multiplex PCR, lists solely in-frame clones and lacks some. The sample records fewer than 35,000 clones, about nine tenths being singletons. The germline V gene has CDR1 SQVTM and CDR2 ANQGSEA. This CDR3 contains 18 residues. J gave up 6 bases and V 1 base, and 15 bases lay outside the gene matches. The sequences come from CD8+ T cells from peripheral blood mononuclear cells, collected in the second trimester of pregnancy. The chain links TRBV29-1 to TRBJ2-3; 11 bases agree with TRBD2. This receptor was obtained from a female donor with multiple sclerosis, enrolled in a pregnancy study. The CDR3 region has the DNA TGCAGCGTTGAAGGCATCTTAGGGACTAGCGGATTTTTGGATACGCAGTATTTT. Its protein is CSVEGILGTSGFLDTQYF.